This entry is about one T cell receptor (beta chain). Antigen: not known. This sample was included in a study of T cells in localized non-small cell lung cancer. Study-level points and caveats: Uninvolved adjacent lung showed higher T cell clonality than tumor. Only one tumor region was sequenced, so heterogeneity remains possible. Adjacent lung held a median roughly 60 of the top 100 tumor clones. Longer overall survival accompanied higher blood T cell density.

The method was immunoSEQ multiplex PCR; TCRdb's version includes in-frame clones alone and lacks a portion of them. The table shows around 2,700 clones, with 25% to 35% occurring only once. The CDR3 has 15 amino acids. With V trimmed by 3 bases and J by 4 bases, 9 bases remained unmatched. Germline CDR1 KGHSH, CDR2 LQKENI. V is TRBV18 and J is TRBJ2-7; 7 bases line up with TRBD2. The sequencing here drew on lung tumor tissue, taken before any cancer treatment. This TCR was sampled from a woman aged 40-69 years with stage III lung adenocarcinoma. The CDR3 here is CASSPGRGGTYEQYF. CDR3 sequence (DNA): TGTGCCAGCTCACCGGGGCGCGGGGGTACGTACGAGCAGTACTTC.